The clone carrying this T cell receptor beta chain was seen at least ten times. Its antigen is currently unknown. Germline V gene sequence: CDR1 SGHRS, CDR2 YFSETQ. Losses at the gene ends were 4 bases for V and 8 bases for J; bases not matched to a gene: 8. The CDR3 consists of 14 residues. The data derive from a study of CD8 T cells in ankylosing spondylitis. Study outcomes and limitations: Clones linked to disease, bearing a CD8+ phenotype, were relatively rare in peripheral blood. In ankylosing spondylitis blood, a motif of 7 to 9 highly homologous TCR beta variants appeared characteristic.

Using quantitative 5'-RACE with molecular barcodes, the authors made TCR beta libraries. From the 5' RACE reads, TCRdb called clonotypes with MiXCR, one entry per CDR3 protein. The data hold fewer than 350,000 distinct CDR3 sequences, with roughly 11% observed a single time. The rearrangement joins TRBV5-1 to TRBJ1-2; TRBD1 matches 10 bases. The sample consisted of blood, either unsorted or a sorted T cell fraction (not recorded which). This TCR was recovered from a female donor with ankylosing spondylitis or in good health (not recorded which). The CDR3 DNA is TGCGCCAGCAGCCAAATGACAGGGGGCAAAGGCTACACCTTC. As protein: CASSQMTGGKGYTF.